Following are 5 T cell receptor beta chains from one sample sequenced in a study of brain metastases from non-small cell lung cancer (dated by TCRdb to between 2018 and 2020). Libraries were built with the immunoSEQ multiplex PCR assay. The clones in this table, taken by TCRdb from immuneACCESS, are in-frame only. Not every clone is retained; where verified, under half of the shortfall comes from an unresolved V gene, and the cause of the rest is unknown. The sample table records nearly 2,500 clones; around 83% of these occur just once. The top ten clonotypes cover roughly a sixth of the sample. Sequencing was performed on primary lung tumor tissue. The cell subset or site label on this specimen signifies: primary lung tumor paired with brain metastasis. The receptors stem from a donor aged 40 or over with non-small cell lung cancer.

The genes are TRBV18 and TRBJ1-2; 8 nucleotides line up with TRBD1. The CDR3 is made up of 15 amino acids. Unmatched junction bases numbered 10, after V lost 2 bases and J lost 8 bases. CDR1 is KGHSH and CDR2 is LQKENI in the germline V gene. The CDR3 nucleotides read TGTGCCAGCTCACCAAGAGGGGGACAGGCGGGAGGCTACACCTTC. The encoded protein is CASSPRGGQAGGYTF.

V usage is TRBV28 and J usage is TRBJ1-1; tentatively, D is TRBD1 (5 bases). This CDR3 region has 14 residues. Germline CDR1 MDHEN, CDR2 SYDVKM. Deletions cut 7 bases from V and 5 bases from J, with 17 bases between. CDR3 amino acids: CASTSGSGWTEAFF. The CDR3 DNA reads as TGTGCCAGCACCTCAGGGAGCGGTTGGACTGAAGCTTTCTTT. Complete variable domain (other parts from reference TRBV28 and TRBJ1-1): DVKVTQSSRYLVKRTGEKVFLECVQDMDHENMFWYRQDPGLGLRLIYFSYDVKMKEKGDIPEGYSVSREKKERFSLILESASTNQTSMYLCASTSGSGWTEAFFGQGTRLTVV.

The CDR3 spells CASSSITEAFF. CDR3 nucleotides: TGTGCCAGCAGTTCGATTACTGAAGCTTTCTTT. The V and J genes are TRBV12-3 or TRBV12-4 and TRBJ1-1, with D unclear. Trimming left V 4 bases short and J 5 bases short, with 5 bases between. This CDR3 contains 11 residues.

In DNA, the CDR3 is TGTGCCAGCAGCCCGTCGTCTCGGAATGAGCAGTTCTTC. As protein: CASSPSSRNEQFF. This chain links TRBV7-3 with TRBJ2-1; no clear D. V lost 5 bases to trimming and J lost 7 bases, with 12 bases between them. The CDR3 has 13 residues. From germline, CDR1 is SGHTA and CDR2 FQGTGA.

This sequence joins TRBV5-6 and TRBJ2-7, with no clear D. Germline lookup yields CDR1 SGHDT and CDR2 YYEEEE. The germline V and J ends were trimmed by 2 bases and 6 bases, with 9 bases remaining between them. This CDR3 contains 12 residues. The DNA for the CDR3 is TGTGCCAGCAGCTTTGGCGCCGGCGAGCAGTACTTC. This codes for CASSFGAGEQYF.